Each of the 18 T cell receptor beta chains below was sequenced from the same sample in a study of HIV-infected children after antiretroviral therapy interruption. A 3' RACE protocol on RNA, with unique molecular identifiers, produced the TCR library. TCRdb re-derived calls from the 3' RACE reads in MiXCR, one entry per CDR3 protein. The sample holds fewer than 45,000 distinct CDR3 sequences, about 7% seen once. The treatment here: PENTA 11 planned treatment interruption arm or continuous ART arm. Here the sequenced sample was CD45RA+ CD4+ T cells from PBMCs, pooled from several time points, taken from a donor given antiretroviral therapy, either interrupted or continuous. Subset in this sample: naive CD4+ CD45RA+ CD45RO- T cells. These receptors originate from a pool of human donors with HIV.

This clonotype was seen repeatedly, ten times or more. This rearrangement joins TRBV4-3 to TRBJ1-5; D is uncertain. Trimming removed 1 base from V and 7 bases from J, with 11 bases in between. CDR1 LGHNA and CDR2 YSLEER come from the germline V gene. CDR3 length: 14 amino acids. CDR3 sequence (DNA): TGCGCCAGCAGCCAAGGGGCTGACTCGCAGCCCCAGCATTTT. Its protein is CASSQGADSQPQHF.

This clonotype was picked up many times. The rearrangement uses TRBV6-2 or TRBV6-3 and TRBJ2-1; tentatively, D is TRBD2 (5 bases). Looked up from germline, CDR1 is MNHEY and CDR2 is SVGEGT. CDR3 size: 13 residues. With 2 bases removed from V and 9 bases from J, the gap between germline ends came to 11 bases. CDR3 sequence (DNA): TGTGCCAGCAGTTACGCGGGCAGACCTGAGCAGTTCTTC. Its protein is CASSYAGRPEQFF.

The chain joins TRBV20-1 to TRBJ2-5, with 9 positions matching TRBD2. V was clipped by 1 base and J by 7 bases; unmatched bases: 4. Germline V gene data show CDR1 as DFQATT and CDR2 as SNEGSKA (reference sequence). This CDR3 comprises 13 residues. As DNA, the CDR3 is TGCAGTGCTAGAGTTAGCGGGGGACGGACCCAGTACTTC. This translates into CSARVSGGRTQYF.

This clonotype is classed as medium-sized. The chain links TRBV4-2 to TRBJ2-7; D not resolved. V was clipped by 0 bases and J by 10 bases, with 10 bases between them. CDR3 length equals 12 residues. Germline V gene data show CDR1 as LGHNA and CDR2 as YNFKEQ. CDR3 sequence: CASSQDAYEQYF. The CDR3 DNA sequence: TGTGCCAGCAGCCAAGATGCTTATGAACAGTACTTC.

The sample holds many counts of this clonotype. V and J are TRBV4-3 and TRBJ2-1; D may be TRBD1 (5 bases). Germline V gene data show CDR1 as LGHNA and CDR2 as YSLEER. There are 15 residues in the CDR3. Trimming stripped 4 bases from V and 8 bases from J, with 18 bases between. CDR3 residues: CASSPKWGYADEQFF. The CDR3 DNA reads TGCGCCAGCAGCCCCAAGTGGGGCTACGCGGATGAGCAGTTCTTC.

A few counts support this clonotype. CDR3 in DNA: TGTGCCAGCAGCCAAGGACTAGCGGGGCTAACCGGGGAGCTGTTTTTT. The encoded protein is CASSQGLAGLTGELFF. The gene calls are TRBV3-1 and TRBJ2-2; 11 nucleotides align to TRBD2. Germline V gives CDR1 LGHDT, CDR2 YNNKEL (reference sequence). This CDR3 is 16 amino acids long. Unmatched junction bases numbered 3, after V lost 1 base and J lost 5 bases.

This clonotype showed up many times. The CDR3: CASSLAGTGNSPLHF. The CDR3 nucleotides read TGTGCCAGCAGCTTAGCCGGGACTGGAAATTCACCCCTCCACTTT. The chain combines TRBV7-9 with TRBJ1-6; D is possibly TRBD1 (5 bases). This CDR3 region has 15 residues. Germline loops: CDR1 SEHNR, CDR2 FQNEAQ (reference sequence). V lost 0 bases, J lost 7 bases, and 10 bases lay in between.

This clonotype appeared many times. This chain joins TRBV27 and TRBJ2-1, with a weak D call TRBD1 (6 bases). The germline V and J ends were trimmed by 2 bases and 3 bases, with 8 bases remaining between them. In germline, CDR1 is MNHEY, CDR2 SMNVEV (reference sequence). The CDR3 runs to 14 residues. CDR3 sequence (DNA): TGTGCCAGCAGTTTAGGCAGGGGCTACAATGAGCAGTTCTTC. It is translated as CASSLGRGYNEQFF.

This clonotype was counted ten times or more. V gene TRBV28 combines with J gene TRBJ1-2; tentatively, D is TRBD1 (5 bases). The CDR3 contains 14 residues. Trimming left V 5 bases short and J 4 bases short, with 14 bases between. Germline V gene data show CDR1 as MDHEN and CDR2 as SYDVKM. DNA for the CDR3: TGTGCCAGCAGTGCTCCGGGACGGCTCTATGGCTACACCTTC. Its protein is CASSAPGRLYGYTF.

This clonotype has a count of ten or more. The V and J genes are TRBV10-3 and TRBJ2-7; D gene unclear. Trimming took off 3 bases at V and 2 bases at J, with 11 bases between the two ends. Germline-derived CDR1 and CDR2 are ENHRY and SYGVKD. The CDR3 contains 14 residues. The CDR3 spells CAISDRQETYEQYF. The CDR3, as DNA: TGTGCCATCAGTGACCGCCAGGAAACCTACGAGCAGTACTTC.

This clonotype was found many times. CDR3 loop: CATSDPATSSDPLYNEQFF. The CDR3 DNA reads as TGTGCCACCAGTGACCCGGCGACTAGTTCGGACCCCCTCTACAATGAGCAGTTCTTC. The rearrangement uses TRBV24-1 and TRBJ2-1; possible D gene TRBD2, 6 bases. This CDR3 contains 19 residues. V was clipped by 4 bases and J by 3 bases, with 24 bases between them. The germline gives CDR1 KGHDR, CDR2 SFDVKD.

V usage is TRBV6-5 and J usage is TRBJ2-5; D gene ambiguous. The length of the CDR3 is 14 residues. Germline V gene lookup returns CDR1 MNHEY and CDR2 SVGAGI. V dropped 5 bases and J dropped 5 bases, with 15 bases sitting between them. CDR3 coding DNA: TGTGCCAGCAGTACAACGGGCCGTCCGGAGACCCAGTACTTC. Its translation is CASSTTGRPETQYF.

This clonotype was picked up many times. The chain has TRBV6-5 and TRBJ2-7; TRBD2 matches at 9 bases. The ends lost 3 bases at V and 2 bases at J; junction bases unmatched: 5. Germline CDR1 reads MNHEY; CDR2 reads SVGAGI. CDR3 length: 15 amino acids. As DNA, the CDR3 is TGTGCCAGCAGTTATGTGGCTAGCGGGGCCTACGAGCAGTACTTC. Its translation: CASSYVASGAYEQYF.

This clonotype was seen a few times. The J gene is TRBJ2-2, the V gene TRBV7-9; D is uncertain. This CDR3 is 15 amino acids long. V was trimmed by 4 bases and J by 5 bases, leaving 14 bases between them. The germline CDR1 and CDR2 sequences are SEHNR and FQNEAQ (reference sequence). In DNA, the CDR3 is TGTGCCAGCAGCTCACATCCAAAAAGTACCGGGGAGCTGTTTTTT. Amino acid sequence: CASSSHPKSTGELFF.

This clonotype was observed at least ten times. The chain has TRBV19 and TRBJ2-1; 7 nucleotides line up with TRBD2. V shed 3 bases, J shed 9 bases, and the junction held 11 bases outside the gene matches. The germline V gene has CDR1 LNHDA and CDR2 SQIVND (reference sequence). CDR3 length: 15 amino acids. The CDR3 loop is CASSMRLASSSEQFF. In nucleotides, the CDR3 is TGTGCCAGTAGTATGAGACTAGCAAGTTCTTCTGAGCAGTTCTTC.

The chain is built from TRBV15 and TRBJ1-1, with a possible D match to TRBD1 (6 bases). Germline values: CDR1 LNHNV, CDR2 YYDKDF (reference sequence). V was trimmed by 3 bases and J by 0 bases, leaving 17 bases between them. The CDR3 is 17 amino acids. The chain's CDR3 is CATSSTWGGLMNTEAFF. The CDR3 DNA sequence: TGTGCCACCAGCAGCACGTGGGGGGGCCTGATGAACACTGAAGCTTTCTTT.

This clonotype has at least ten counts. This chain joins TRBV6-2 or TRBV6-3 and TRBJ2-7; D is unresolved. Trimming pared 6 bases from V and 3 bases from J, leaving 9 bases between. This CDR3 has 12 residues. CDR1 and CDR2 from the germline V gene are MNHEY and SVGEGT. DNA for the CDR3: TGTGCCAGCAGCCAAACAGTCTACGAGCAGTACTTC. This codes for CASSQTVYEQYF.

The table lists this clonotype with a count of one. The chain carries TRBV7-9 and TRBJ2-5; 9 nucleotides line up with TRBD1. CDR3 length: 15 amino acids. V shed 5 bases and J 4 bases; nucleotides not matched to a gene: 8. CDR1 is SEHNR, CDR2 FQNEAQ, per germline (reference sequence). CDR3 bases: TGTGCCAGCAGCCCAGGACAGGGGATCTTAGAGACCCAGTACTTC. Amino acid sequence: CASSPGQGILETQYF.